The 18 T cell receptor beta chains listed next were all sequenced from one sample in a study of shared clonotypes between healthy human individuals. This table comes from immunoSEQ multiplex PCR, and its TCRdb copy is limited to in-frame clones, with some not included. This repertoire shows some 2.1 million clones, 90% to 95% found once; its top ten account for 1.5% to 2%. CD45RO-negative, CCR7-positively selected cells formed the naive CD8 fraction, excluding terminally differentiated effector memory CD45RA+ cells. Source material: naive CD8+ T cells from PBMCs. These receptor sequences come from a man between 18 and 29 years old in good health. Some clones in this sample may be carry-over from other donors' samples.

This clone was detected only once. This chain's CDR3 is CASSIGAGGGTEAFF. The CDR3 DNA follows: TGTGCCAGTAGTATAGGGGCCGGGGGCGGCACTGAAGCTTTCTTT. This chain links TRBV19 with TRBJ1-1, with D tentatively TRBD1 (6 bases). Between the trimmed V and J ends, which lost 1 base and 4 bases, there was a span of 13 bases. The CDR3 is 15 amino acids. Germline CDR1 is LNHDA and CDR2 is SQIVND (reference sequence).

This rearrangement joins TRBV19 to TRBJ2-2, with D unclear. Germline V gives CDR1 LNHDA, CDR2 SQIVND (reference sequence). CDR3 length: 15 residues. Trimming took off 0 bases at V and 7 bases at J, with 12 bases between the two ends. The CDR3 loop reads CASSIDLGPIGELFF. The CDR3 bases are TGTGCCAGTAGTATAGATCTCGGCCCTATCGGGGAGCTGTTTTTT.

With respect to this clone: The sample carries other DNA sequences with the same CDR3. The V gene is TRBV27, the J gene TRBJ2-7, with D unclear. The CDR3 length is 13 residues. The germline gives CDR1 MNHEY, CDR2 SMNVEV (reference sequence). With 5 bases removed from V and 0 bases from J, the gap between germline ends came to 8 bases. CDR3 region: CASSPRFSYEQYF. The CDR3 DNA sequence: TGTGCCAGCAGTCCCAGATTCTCCTACGAGCAGTACTTC.

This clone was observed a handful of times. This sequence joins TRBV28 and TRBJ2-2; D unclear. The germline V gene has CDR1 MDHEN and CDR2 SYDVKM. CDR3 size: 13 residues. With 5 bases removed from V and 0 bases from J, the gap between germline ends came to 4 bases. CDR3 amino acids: CASSTPNTGELFF. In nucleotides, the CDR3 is TGTGCCAGCAGTACGCCGAACACCGGGGAGCTGTTTTTT. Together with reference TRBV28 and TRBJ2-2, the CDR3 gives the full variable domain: DVKVTQSSRYLVKRTGEKVFLECVQDMDHENMFWYRQDPGLGLRLIYFSYDVKMKEKGDIPEGYSVSREKKERFSLILESASTNQTSMYLCASSTPNTGELFFGEGSRLTVL.

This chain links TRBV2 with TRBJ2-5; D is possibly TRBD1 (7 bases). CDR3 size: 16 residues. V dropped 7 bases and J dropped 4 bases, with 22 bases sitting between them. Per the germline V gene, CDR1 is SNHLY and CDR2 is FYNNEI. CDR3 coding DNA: TGTGCCAGCATACCCCAGGGGGGCCCGCGGTTAGAGACCCAGTACTTC. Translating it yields CASIPQGGPRLETQYF.

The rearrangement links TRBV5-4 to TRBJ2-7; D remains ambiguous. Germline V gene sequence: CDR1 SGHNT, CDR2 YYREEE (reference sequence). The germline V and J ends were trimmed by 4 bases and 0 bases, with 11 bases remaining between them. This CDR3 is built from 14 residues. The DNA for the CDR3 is TGTGCCAGCAGCCCAACATGGAGCTCCTACGAGCAGTACTTC. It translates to CASSPTWSSYEQYF. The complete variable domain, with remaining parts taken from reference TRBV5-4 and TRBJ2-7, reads ETGVTQSPTHLIKTRGQQVTLRCSSQSGHNTVSWYQQALGQGPQFIFQYYREEENGRGNFPPRFSGLQFPNYSSELNVNALELDDSALYLCASSPTWSSYEQYFGPGTRLTVT.

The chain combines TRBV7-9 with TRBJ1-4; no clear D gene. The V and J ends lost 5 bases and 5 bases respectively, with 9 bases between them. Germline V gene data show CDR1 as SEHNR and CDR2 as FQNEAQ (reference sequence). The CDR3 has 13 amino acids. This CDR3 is CASSPGTNEKLFF. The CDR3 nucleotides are TGTGCCAGCAGCCCAGGAACCAATGAAAAACTGTTTTTT.

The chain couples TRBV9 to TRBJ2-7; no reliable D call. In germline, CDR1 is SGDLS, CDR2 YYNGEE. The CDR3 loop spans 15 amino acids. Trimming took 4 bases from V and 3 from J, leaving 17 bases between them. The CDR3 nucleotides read TGTGCCAGCAGCAACGCAGGTGAACCGAGCTACGAGCAGTACTTC. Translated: CASSNAGEPSYEQYF.

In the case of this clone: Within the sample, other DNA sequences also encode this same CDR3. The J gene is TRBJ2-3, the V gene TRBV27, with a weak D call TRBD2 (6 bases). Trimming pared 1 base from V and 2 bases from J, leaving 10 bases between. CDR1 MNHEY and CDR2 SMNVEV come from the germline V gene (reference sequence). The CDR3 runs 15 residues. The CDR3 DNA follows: TGTGCCAGCAGTTTATATGGGAGGCCCACAGATACGCAGTATTTT. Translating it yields CASSLYGRPTDTQYF.

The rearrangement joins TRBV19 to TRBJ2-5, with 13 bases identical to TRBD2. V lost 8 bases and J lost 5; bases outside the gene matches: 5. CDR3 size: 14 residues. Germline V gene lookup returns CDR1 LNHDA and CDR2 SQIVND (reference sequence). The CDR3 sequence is CASSGLAGPETQYF. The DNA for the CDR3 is TGTGCCAGTTCGGGACTAGCGGGGCCGGAGACCCAGTACTTC.

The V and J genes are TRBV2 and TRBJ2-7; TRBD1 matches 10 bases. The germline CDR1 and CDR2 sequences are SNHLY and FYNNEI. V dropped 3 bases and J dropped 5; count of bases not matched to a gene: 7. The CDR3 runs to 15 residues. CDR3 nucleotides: TGTGCCAGCAGTGAGTGGGACAGGGGCTTCCACGAGCAGTACTTC. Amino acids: CASSEWDRGFHEQYF.

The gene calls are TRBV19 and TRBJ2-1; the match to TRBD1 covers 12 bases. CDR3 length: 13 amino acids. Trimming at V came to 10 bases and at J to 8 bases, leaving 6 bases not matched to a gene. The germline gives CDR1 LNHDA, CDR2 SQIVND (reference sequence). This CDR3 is CATGQGAWDEQFF. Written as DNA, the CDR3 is TGTGCCACGGGACAGGGGGCATGGGATGAGCAGTTCTTC. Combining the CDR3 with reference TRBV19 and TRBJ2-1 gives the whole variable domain DGGITQSPKYLFRKEGQNVTLSCEQNLNHDAMYWYRQDPGQGLRLIYYSQIVNDFQKGDIAEGYSVSREKKESFPLTVTSAQKNPTAFYLCATGQGAWDEQFFGPGTRLTVL.

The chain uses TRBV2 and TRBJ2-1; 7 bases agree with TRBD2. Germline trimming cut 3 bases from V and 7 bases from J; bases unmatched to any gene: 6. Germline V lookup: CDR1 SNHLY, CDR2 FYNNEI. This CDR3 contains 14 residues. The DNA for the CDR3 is TGTGCCAGCAGTGAGACCGGGAGGACAAATGAGCAGTTCTTC. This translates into CASSETGRTNEQFF.

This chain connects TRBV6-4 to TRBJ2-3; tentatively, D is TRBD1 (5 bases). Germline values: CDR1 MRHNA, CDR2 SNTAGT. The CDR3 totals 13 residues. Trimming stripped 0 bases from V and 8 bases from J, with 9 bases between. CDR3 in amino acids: CASSDSLGVTQYF. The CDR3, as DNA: TGTGCCAGCAGTGACTCGTTAGGGGTTACGCAGTATTTT.

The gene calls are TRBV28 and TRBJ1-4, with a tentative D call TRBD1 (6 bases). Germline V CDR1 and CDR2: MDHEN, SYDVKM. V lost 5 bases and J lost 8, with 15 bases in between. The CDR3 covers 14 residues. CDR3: CASSTLGGWEKLFF. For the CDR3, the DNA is TGTGCCAGCAGTACCCTGGGGGGCTGGGAAAAACTGTTTTTT.

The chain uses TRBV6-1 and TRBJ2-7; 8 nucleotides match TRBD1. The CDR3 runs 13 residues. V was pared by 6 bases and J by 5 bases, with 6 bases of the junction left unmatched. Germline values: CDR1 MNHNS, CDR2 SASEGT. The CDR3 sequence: CASRGQGEHEQYF. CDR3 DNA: TGTGCCAGCAGAGGACAGGGTGAGCACGAGCAGTACTTC.

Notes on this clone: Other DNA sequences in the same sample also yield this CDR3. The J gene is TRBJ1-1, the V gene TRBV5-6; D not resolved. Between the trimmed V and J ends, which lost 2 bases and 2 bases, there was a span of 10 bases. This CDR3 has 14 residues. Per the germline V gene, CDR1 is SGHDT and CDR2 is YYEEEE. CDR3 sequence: CASSLGGRNTEAFF. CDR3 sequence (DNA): TGTGCCAGCAGCTTAGGCGGCCGCAACACTGAAGCTTTCTTT.

CDR3 coding DNA: TGTGCCAGTAGTTCCGAATACCGGGACAGGGCTAACAATGAGCAGTTCTTC. Protein: CASSSEYRDRANNEQFF. This chain links TRBV19 with TRBJ2-1; TRBD1 matches 9 bases. V lost 5 bases and J lost 5; bases outside the gene matches: 13. This CDR3 comprises 17 residues. In germline, CDR1 is LNHDA, CDR2 SQIVND (reference sequence). Combining the CDR3 with reference TRBV19 and TRBJ2-1 gives the whole variable domain DGGITQSPKYLFRKEGQNVTLSCEQNLNHDAMYWYRQDPGQGLRLIYYSQIVNDFQKGDIAEGYSVSREKKESFPLTVTSAQKNPTAFYLCASSSEYRDRANNEQFFGPGTRLTVL.